These 27 T cell receptor beta chains originate from one sample sequenced in a study of Ad26.COV2.S vaccination and SARS-CoV-2 variants. Sequencing was performed with immunoSEQ multiplex PCR; in TCRdb, only in-frame clones are kept and a portion is missing. This sample has hundreds of thousands of clones, with about 88% found just once. Regarding treatment: around 19 received Ad26.COV2.S at low or high dose, single or two shots; about 5 received placebo; per-sample allocation not given. Samples were taken on day 63 after the first vaccine or placebo injection. Material: peripheral blood, obtained in a trial of Ad26.COV2.S vaccine versus placebo. The receptors derive from a person between 18 and 65 years old who received the Ad26.COV2.S COVID-19 vaccine or a placebo.

This chain connects TRBV15 to TRBJ2-7; TRBD1 is a possible D gene (5 bases). The germline gives CDR1 LNHNV, CDR2 YYDKDF (reference sequence). Trimming removed 4 bases from V and 0 bases from J, with 10 bases in between. The CDR3 is 14 residues long. The CDR3: CATSTSGLSYEQYF. CDR3 DNA sequence: TGTGCCACCAGCACCTCAGGGCTCTCCTACGAGCAGTACTTC.

The chain joins TRBV5-1 to TRBJ1-4, with 12 bases that match TRBD1. Germline CDR1 and CDR2: SGHRS and YFSETQ. J lost 6 bases, V lost 5 bases, and 5 bases had no gene match. The CDR3 consists of 15 residues. The CDR3 reads CASSTGTGGDEKLFF. CDR3 in DNA: TGCGCCAGCAGTACCGGGACAGGGGGCGATGAAAAACTGTTTTTT.

CDR3 sequence: CASSATGTGHRLSGNTIYF. DNA of the CDR3: TGTGCCAGCAGCGCAACCGGGACAGGTCACCGACTCTCTGGAAACACCATATATTTT. The chain joins TRBV9 to TRBJ1-3, with 8 nucleotides matching TRBD1. Germline CDR1 and CDR2: SGDLS and YYNGEE. J lost 0 bases, V lost 3 bases, and 14 bases had no gene match. The length of the CDR3 is 19 residues.

CDR3: CASDLNYEQYF. The CDR3 coding sequence is TGTGCCAGCGACCTGAATTACGAGCAGTACTTC. The chain employs TRBV3-1 (or the pseudogene TRBV3-2) and TRBJ2-7; unclear D gene. CDR3 length equals 11 residues. V dropped 8 bases and J dropped 4 bases, with 9 bases sitting between them. The germline CDR1 and CDR2 sequences are LGHDT and YNNKEL (reference sequence).

This clone came up many times. This sequence joins TRBV4-3 and TRBJ1-6; TRBD1 might be the D (6 bases). The V gene lost 0 bases and the J gene lost 7 bases, with 13 bases spanning the gap. The CDR3 is 16 residues long. Germline assignment: CDR1 LGHNA and CDR2 YSLEER. CDR3 sequence reads: CASSQDRGNLNSPLHF. In DNA, the CDR3 is TGCGCCAGCAGCCAAGATAGGGGGAACCTAAATTCACCCCTCCACTTT.

The V and J genes are TRBV2 and TRBJ2-1; no definite D call. CDR3 length equals 13 residues. The V end was cut by 6 bases, the J end by 6 bases, with 12 bases between. Germline V gene lookup returns CDR1 SNHLY and CDR2 FYNNEI. The CDR3 DNA follows: TGTGCCAGCAGACGTTCCACGAGCAATGAGCAGTTCTTC. It encodes CASRRSTSNEQFF.

This rearrangement joins TRBV10-3 to TRBJ1-4; D possibly corresponds to TRBD1 (6 bases). CDR3 length: 12 residues. CDR1 and CDR2 (germline): ENHRY, SYGVKD. The V and J ends lost 11 bases and 2 bases respectively, with 9 bases between them. CDR3 bases: TGTGCCGCTGGACAGACTAATGAAAAACTGTTTTTT. Amino acid sequence: CAAGQTNEKLFF.

The chain has TRBV18 and TRBJ2-3; no reliable D call. CDR1 is KGHSH, CDR2 LQKENI, per germline. The length of the CDR3 is 14 residues. V lost 2 bases and J 0 bases, leaving 6 bases between the germline ends. In nucleotides, the CDR3 is TGTGCCAGCTCACCAATGCAGAGCACAGATACGCAGTATTTT. Translated: CASSPMQSTDTQYF.

This sequence joins TRBV7-2 and TRBJ1-6; 11 bases are a match to TRBD1. The CDR3 covers 17 residues. With V trimmed by 4 bases and J by 9 bases, 11 bases remained unmatched. Germline V CDR1 and CDR2: SGHTA, FQGNSA. CDR3 sequence reads: CASSSGPGQGVVSPLHF. CDR3 DNA: TGTGCCAGCAGCTCTGGTCCGGGACAGGGGGTAGTTTCACCCCTCCACTTT.

The DNA of the CDR3 is TGTGCCAGCAGTCGGACAGGGGTAGCCAAAAACATTCAGTACTTC. It codes for CASSRTGVAKNIQYF. This sequence joins TRBV6-2 or TRBV6-3 and TRBJ2-4; 9 bases match TRBD1. CDR3 length: 15 residues. Germline CDR1 and CDR2: MNHEY and SVGEGT. J gave up 0 bases and V 5 bases, and 2 bases lay outside the gene matches.

This chain connects TRBV29-1 to TRBJ1-2; D gene ambiguous. Trimming left V 4 bases short and J 1 base short, with 13 bases between. Germline CDR1 SQVTM, CDR2 ANQGSEA. This CDR3 has 14 residues. The CDR3 bases are TGCAGCGTTGCCCCTCGGACGGATAACTATGGCTACACCTTC. This sequence encodes CSVAPRTDNYGYTF.

The CDR3 coding sequence is TGTGCCAGCAGCTTTTTCGGGGGCAACACTGAAGCTTTCTTT. This encodes CASSFFGGNTEAFF. J is TRBJ1-1 and V is TRBV5-6; weak D call: TRBD1 (6 bases). This CDR3 spans 14 amino acids. Germline CDR1 is SGHDT and CDR2 is YYEEEE. V was trimmed by 2 bases and J by 2 bases, leaving 10 bases between them.

The rearrangement joins TRBV10-3 to TRBJ2-3, with 10 bases fitting TRBD2. Germline CDR1 and CDR2: ENHRY and SYGVKD. The trim removed 4 bases at V and 1 base at J, leaving 2 bases unmatched. The length of the CDR3 is 15 residues. The CDR3 here is CAISGGTSGTDTQYF. The CDR3 bases are TGTGCCATCAGTGGAGGGACTAGCGGCACAGATACGCAGTATTTT.

The chain has TRBV7-9 and TRBJ1-3; 9 nucleotides match TRBD1. The germline V gene has CDR1 SEHNR and CDR2 FQNEAQ (reference sequence). CDR3 length: 16 amino acids. V lost 3 bases, J lost 3 bases, and 6 bases stayed unmatched. As DNA, the CDR3 is TGTGCCAGCAGCTTTCTACAGGGGGCAATTGGAAACACCATATATTTT. Its translation: CASSFLQGAIGNTIYF. Full variable domain (rest looked up from reference TRBV7-9 and TRBJ1-3): DTGVSQNPRHKITKRGQNVTFRCDPISEHNRLYWYRQTLGQGPEFLTYFQNEAQLEKSRLLSDRFSAERPKGSFSTLEIQRTEQGDSAMYLCASSFLQGAIGNTIYFGEGSWLTVV.

The table lists this clone with a few counts. The J gene is TRBJ2-7, the V gene TRBV10-1; D is unclear. There are 13 residues in the CDR3. Trimming removed 6 bases from V and 2 bases from J, with 11 bases in between. The germline gives CDR1 WNHNN, CDR2 SYGVQD (reference sequence). The CDR3 nucleotides are TGCGCCAGCAGCGGATTCAATACCTACGAGCAGTACTTC. Its translation: CASSGFNTYEQYF.

The chain joins TRBV7-2 to TRBJ2-1; 7 positions match TRBD2. The CDR3 consists of 14 residues. With 2 bases clipped from V and 4 bases from J, the junction kept 2 bases outside the gene matches. Germline V gene data show CDR1 as SGHTA and CDR2 as FQGNSA. DNA of the CDR3: TGTGCCAGCAGCTTACGGGAGGCATACAATGAGCAGTTCTTC. This translates into CASSLREAYNEQFF.

J is TRBJ1-2 and V is TRBV14; TRBD1 matches at 11 bases. The CDR3 runs 19 residues. Germline trimming cut 1 base from V and 2 bases from J; bases unmatched to any gene: 12. Germline values: CDR1 SGHDN, CDR2 FVKESK. The CDR3 DNA reads as TGTGCCAGCAGCCAAGGTTTATTCCGGGACAGGGGGACAAACTATGGCTACACCTTC. This gives the protein CASSQGLFRDRGTNYGYTF.

The gene calls are TRBV19 and TRBJ2-1; a possible D gene is TRBD1 (6 bases). Deletions cut 4 bases from V and 4 bases from J, with 11 bases between. From germline, CDR1 is LNHDA and CDR2 SQIVND (reference sequence). This CDR3 is 14 amino acids long. As DNA, the CDR3 is TGTGCCAGTAGTAACAGGGCTGGATACAATGAGCAGTTCTTC. Translated, it gives CASSNRAGYNEQFF.

The CDR3 protein is CASSIAGVTVYEQYF. CDR3 nucleotides: TGTGCCAGTAGTATCGCGGGGGTTACGGTTTACGAGCAGTACTTC. The V call is TRBV19, the J call TRBJ2-7, with TRBD2 matching 7 bases. CDR1 and CDR2 (germline): LNHDA, SQIVND (reference sequence). V was pared by 3 bases and J by 4 bases, with 9 bases of the junction left unmatched. The CDR3 has 15 residues. Complete variable domain (other parts from reference TRBV19 and TRBJ2-7): DGGITQSPKYLFRKEGQNVTLSCEQNLNHDAMYWYRQDPGQGLRLIYYSQIVNDFQKGDIAEGYSVSREKKESFPLTVTSAQKNPTAFYLCASSIAGVTVYEQYFGPGTRLTVT.

The rearrangement links TRBV7-9 to TRBJ2-1; the D gene is possibly TRBD2 (6 bases). Germline CDR1 reads SEHNR; CDR2 reads FQNEAQ (reference sequence). This CDR3 comprises 14 residues. Trimming cost V 3 bases and J 6 bases, with 12 bases left between them. CDR3: CASSLAGLLNEQFF. The CDR3 bases are TGTGCCAGCAGCTTGGCGGGACTCCTCAATGAGCAGTTCTTC.

V gene TRBV5-1 combines with J gene TRBJ1-3, with 8 bases aligning to TRBD1. In germline, CDR1 is SGHRS, CDR2 YFSETQ. The ends lost 4 bases at V and 4 bases at J; junction bases unmatched: 10. The CDR3 length is 16 residues. CDR3 protein: CASSTPGQGPGNTIYF. DNA of the CDR3: TGCGCCAGCAGCACCCCCGGACAGGGTCCGGGAAACACCATATATTTT.

The J gene is TRBJ2-5, the V gene TRBV12-3 or TRBV12-4, with D unresolved. V shed 6 bases and J shed 3 bases, with 8 bases lying between them. The CDR3 totals 12 residues. The CDR3 region has the DNA TGTGCCAGCAGGCGAGGAGAAGAGACCCAGTACTTC. It specifies CASRRGEETQYF.

The chain recombines TRBV13 with TRBJ2-2; 12 bases fit TRBD1. The CDR3 is made up of 16 amino acids. Losses at the gene ends were 3 bases for V and 8 bases for J; bases not matched to a gene: 7. CDR1 is PRHDT and CDR2 is FYEKMQ in the germline V gene (reference sequence). The CDR3 bases are TGTGCCAGCAGCTTCCGGGGACAGGGGGCGAAGGGGGAGCTGTTTTTT. This translates into CASSFRGQGAKGELFF. The whole variable domain, remainder taken from reference TRBV13 and TRBJ2-2, is AAGVIQSPRHLIKEKRETATLKCYPIPRHDTVYWYQQGPGQDPQFLISFYEKMQSDKGSIPDRFSAQQFSDYHSELNMSSLELGDSALYFCASSFRGQGAKGELFFGEGSRLTVL.

The chain has TRBV7-9 and TRBJ1-1; a possible D gene is TRBD1 (5 bases). The CDR3 length is 13 residues. CDR1 is SEHNR, CDR2 FQNEAQ, per germline (reference sequence). V was pared by 5 bases and J by 5 bases, with 12 bases between. CDR3 amino acids: CASSPGARTEAFF. CDR3 DNA: TGTGCCAGCAGCCCTGGGGCCCGAACTGAAGCTTTCTTT. The full variable domain, its missing parts supplied by reference TRBV7-9 and TRBJ1-1, is DTGVSQNPRHKITKRGQNVTFRCDPISEHNRLYWYRQTLGQGPEFLTYFQNEAQLEKSRLLSDRFSAERPKGSFSTLEIQRTEQGDSAMYLCASSPGARTEAFFGQGTRLTVV.

The chain joins TRBV11-2 to TRBJ2-7; D not certain. The ends were cut back, 5 bases at V and 9 bases at J, with 23 bases in the middle. This CDR3 has 15 residues. The germline V gene has CDR1 SGHAT and CDR2 FQNNGV. The CDR3 loop reads CASSPDPAIPGGQYF. CDR3 nucleotides: TGTGCCAGCAGCCCCGATCCAGCTATTCCCGGCGGGCAGTACTTC.

This chain links TRBV6-2 or TRBV6-3 with TRBJ1-1; D is ambiguous. Germline V gene data show CDR1 as MNHEY and CDR2 as SVGEGT. Between the trimmed V and J ends, which lost 5 bases and 11 bases, there was a span of 27 bases. The CDR3 is made up of 16 amino acids. In nucleotides, the CDR3 is TGTGCCAGCAGTAGTCCAGGCAGGCTGAGTGTTCCTGTTGCTTTCTTT. Its translation: CASSSPGRLSVPVAFF.

CDR3 DNA: TGTGCCAGCAGCTACTTAGCGGGGGACAACCAAGAGACCCAGTACTTC. Its translation is CASSYLAGDNQETQYF. The chain combines TRBV7-8 with TRBJ2-5; 9 nucleotides agree with TRBD2. Looked up from germline, CDR1 is SGHVS and CDR2 is FQNEAQ. V lost 4 bases to trimming and J lost 0 bases; unmatched junction nucleotides: 6. The CDR3 sequence is 16 residues long.